This is a list of T cell receptor beta chains from one sample in a study of cytomegalovirus exposure and HLA in healthy donors. The repertoire was sequenced with immunoSEQ multiplex PCR; TCRdb's copy has only in-frame clones and lacks some. The sample yields around 150,000 clones, around 80% seen once. Sequencing was performed on PBMCs. These receptors were collected from a woman between 35 and 50 years old in good health and CMV-seropositive. CDR3s include the opening cysteine and the closing phenylalanine or tryptophan.

v_call,cdr3_length,j_call,cdr3_aa
TRBV7-2,13,TRBJ2-2,CASSSKRAGELFF
TRBV18,12,TRBJ1-4,CASSPDSEKLFF
TRBV29-1,12,TRBJ1-2,CSVGDRGGGYTF
TRBV7-3,15,TRBJ1-6,CASSRGTGNNSPLHF
TRBV9,15,TRBJ2-1,CASSVGLAAYNEQFF
TRBV6-5,14,TRBJ2-7,CASSRSGGAYEQYF
TRBV5-1,16,TRBJ2-1,CASSLSGLAGENEQFF
TRBV7-6,13,TRBJ2-3,CASRGGPGDTQYF
TRBV6-5,11,TRBJ1-1,CASSRQTEAFF
TRBV6-6,14,TRBJ2-7,CASSLAGSGYEQYF
TRBV30,13,TRBJ2-1,CAWSHVPANEQFF
TRBV29-1,14,TRBJ1-2,CSVGQGRANYGYTF
TRBV30,13,TRBJ2-5,CAWTRDRGETQYF
TRBV21-1,15,TRBJ1-1,CASSKGVWGVPEAFF
TRBV19,14,TRBJ2-2,CASTPGRRTGELFF
TRBV6-1,12,TRBJ1-1,CASNQGNTEAFF
TRBV5-1,16,TRBJ2-1,CASSLIQASSYNEQFF
TRBV19,17,TRBJ2-7,CASSITTTSGRSNEQYF
TRBV6-5,16,TRBJ2-3,CASSYSQTASTDTQYF
TRBV2,11,TRBJ2-1,CATSSYNEQFF
TRBV19,14,TRBJ1-5,CASSIDGGNQPQHF
TRBV6-1,14,TRBJ1-1,CASSVLQVNTEAFF
TRBV7-3,16,TRBJ2-3,CASSPGLAGGTDTQYF
TRBV19,15,TRBJ1-1,CASSIRGAGGTEAFF
TRBV28,13,TRBJ2-3,CASTGTSSYTQYF
TRBV25-1,14,TRBJ2-1,CASSRPTTHNEQFF
TRBV27,16,TRBJ1-5,CASSKWAVGSNQPQHF
TRBV7-2,14,TRBJ2-7,CASTPSRETYEQYF
TRBV10-3,15,TRBJ2-3,CAISESTSRTDTQYF
TRBV2,16,TRBJ2-2,CASSERGTPNTGELFF